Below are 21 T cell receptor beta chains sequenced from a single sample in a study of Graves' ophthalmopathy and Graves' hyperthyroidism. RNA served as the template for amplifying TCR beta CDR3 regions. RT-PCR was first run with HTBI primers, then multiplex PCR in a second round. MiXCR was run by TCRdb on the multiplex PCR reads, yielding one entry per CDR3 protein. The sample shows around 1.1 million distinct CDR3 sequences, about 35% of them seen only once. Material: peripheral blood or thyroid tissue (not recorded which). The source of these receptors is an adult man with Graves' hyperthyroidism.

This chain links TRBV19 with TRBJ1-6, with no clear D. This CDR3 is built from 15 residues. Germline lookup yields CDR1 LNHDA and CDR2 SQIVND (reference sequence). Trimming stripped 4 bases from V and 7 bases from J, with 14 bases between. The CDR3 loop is CASSSAGGTNSPLHF. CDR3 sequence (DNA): TGTGCCAGTAGTAGCGCGGGAGGAACCAATTCACCCCTCCACTTT.

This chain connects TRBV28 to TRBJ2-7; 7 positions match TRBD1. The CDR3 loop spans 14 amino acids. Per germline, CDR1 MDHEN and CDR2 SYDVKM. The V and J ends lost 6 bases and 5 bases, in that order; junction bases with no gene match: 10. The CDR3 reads CASSETDRVHEQYF. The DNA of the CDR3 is TGTGCCAGCAGCGAAACCGACAGGGTACACGAGCAGTACTTC. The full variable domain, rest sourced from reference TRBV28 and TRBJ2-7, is DVKVTQSSRYLVKRTGEKVFLECVQDMDHENMFWYRQDPGLGLRLIYFSYDVKMKEKGDIPEGYSVSREKKERFSLILESASTNQTSMYLCASSETDRVHEQYFGPGTRLTVT.

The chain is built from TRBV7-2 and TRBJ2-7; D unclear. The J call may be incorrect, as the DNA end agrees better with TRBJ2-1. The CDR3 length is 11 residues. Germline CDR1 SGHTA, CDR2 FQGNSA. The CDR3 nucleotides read TGTGCCAGCAGCATCCACAATGAGCAGTTCTTC. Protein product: CASSIHNEQFF.

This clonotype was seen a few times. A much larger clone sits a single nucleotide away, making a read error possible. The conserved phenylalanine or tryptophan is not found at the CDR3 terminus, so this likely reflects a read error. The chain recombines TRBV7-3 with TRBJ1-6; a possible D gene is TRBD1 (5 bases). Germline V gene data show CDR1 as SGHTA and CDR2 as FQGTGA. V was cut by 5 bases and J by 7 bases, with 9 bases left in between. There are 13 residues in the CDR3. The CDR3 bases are TGTGCCAGCAGCCGGGACGGGAATTCACCCCTCCACCTT. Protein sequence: CASSRDGNSPLHL.

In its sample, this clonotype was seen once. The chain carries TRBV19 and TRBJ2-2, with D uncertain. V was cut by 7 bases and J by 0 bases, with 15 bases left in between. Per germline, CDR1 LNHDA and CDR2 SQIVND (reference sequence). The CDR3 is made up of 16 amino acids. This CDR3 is CASIRSSLTNTGELFF. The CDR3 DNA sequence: TGTGCCAGTATCAGGTCAAGCCTGACGAACACCGGGGAGCTGTTTTTT.

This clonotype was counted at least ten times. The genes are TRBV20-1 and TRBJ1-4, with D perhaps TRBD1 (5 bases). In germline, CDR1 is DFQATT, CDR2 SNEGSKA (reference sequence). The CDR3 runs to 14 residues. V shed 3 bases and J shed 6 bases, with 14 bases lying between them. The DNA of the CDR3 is TGCAGTGCTAGTAGAACAGGAGGTCATGAAAAACTGTTTTTT. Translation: CSASRTGGHEKLFF.

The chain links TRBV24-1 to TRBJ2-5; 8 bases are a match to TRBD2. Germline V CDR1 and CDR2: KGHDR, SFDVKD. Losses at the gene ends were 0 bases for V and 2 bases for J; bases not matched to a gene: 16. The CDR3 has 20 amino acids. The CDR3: CATSDLGPGGGPKEQETQYF. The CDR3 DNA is TGTGCCACCAGTGATTTGGGGCCGGGGGGGGGGCCCAAAGAACAAGAGACCCAGTACTTC.

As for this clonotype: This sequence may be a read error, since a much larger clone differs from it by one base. The DNA for the CDR3 is TGTGCCAGCAGTCCTGAGACAGGGAGCGCTGAAGCTTTCTTT. Protein: CASSPETGSAEAFF. This rearrangement joins TRBV7-9 to TRBJ1-1; 7 bases are shared with TRBD1. Germline V CDR1 and CDR2: SEHNR, FQNEAQ (reference sequence). V gave up 6 bases and J gave up 6 bases; unmatched junction bases: 10. The CDR3 runs 14 residues. Supplemented by reference TRBV7-9 and TRBJ1-1, the full variable domain reads DTGVSQNPRHKITKRGQNVTFRCDPISEHNRLYWYRQTLGQGPEFLTYFQNEAQLEKSRLLSDRFSAERPKGSFSTLEIQRTEQGDSAMYLCASSPETGSAEAFFGQGTRLTVV.

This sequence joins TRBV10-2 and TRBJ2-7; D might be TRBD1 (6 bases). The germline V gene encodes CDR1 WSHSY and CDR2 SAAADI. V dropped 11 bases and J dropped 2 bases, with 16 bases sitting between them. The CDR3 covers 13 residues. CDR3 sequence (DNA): TGCGCCCTCGGCGGCAAGGGGGCCTACGAGCAGTACTTC. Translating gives CALGGKGAYEQYF.

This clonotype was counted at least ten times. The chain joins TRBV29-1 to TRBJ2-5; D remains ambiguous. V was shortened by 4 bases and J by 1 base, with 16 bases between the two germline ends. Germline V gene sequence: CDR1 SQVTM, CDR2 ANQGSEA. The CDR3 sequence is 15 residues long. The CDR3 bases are TGCAGCGTTGTCGGTGCGACGGGCTTCCAAGAGACCCAGTACTTC. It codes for CSVVGATGFQETQYF. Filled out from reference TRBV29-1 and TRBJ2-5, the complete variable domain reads SAVISQKPSRDICQRGTSLTIQCQVDSQVTMMFWYRQQPGQSLTLIATANQGSEATYESGFVIDKFPISRPNLTFSTLTVSNMSPEDSSIYLCSVVGATGFQETQYFGPGTRLLVL.

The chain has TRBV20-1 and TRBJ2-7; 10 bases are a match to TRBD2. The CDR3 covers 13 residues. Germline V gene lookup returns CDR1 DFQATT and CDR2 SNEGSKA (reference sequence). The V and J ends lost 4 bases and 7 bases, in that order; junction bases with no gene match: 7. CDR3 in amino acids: CSATSGSGHEQYF. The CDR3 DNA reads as TGCAGTGCTACTAGCGGGAGCGGGCATGAGCAGTACTTC.

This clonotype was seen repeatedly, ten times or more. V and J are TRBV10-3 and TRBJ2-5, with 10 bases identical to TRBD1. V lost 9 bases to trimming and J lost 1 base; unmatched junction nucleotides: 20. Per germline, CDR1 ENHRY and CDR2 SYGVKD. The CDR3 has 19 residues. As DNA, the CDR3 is TGTGCCATAGCCCCGGGTGTCGGGACAGGGGATCGGGGCCAAGAGACCCAGTACTTC. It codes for CAIAPGVGTGDRGQETQYF.

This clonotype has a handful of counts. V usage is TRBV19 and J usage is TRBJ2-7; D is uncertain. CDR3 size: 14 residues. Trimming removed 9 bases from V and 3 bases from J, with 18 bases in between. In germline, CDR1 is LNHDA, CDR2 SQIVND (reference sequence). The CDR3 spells CASSDRVGHYEQYF. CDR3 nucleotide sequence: TGTGCCAGCTCGGACCGAGTGGGCCACTACGAGCAGTACTTC.

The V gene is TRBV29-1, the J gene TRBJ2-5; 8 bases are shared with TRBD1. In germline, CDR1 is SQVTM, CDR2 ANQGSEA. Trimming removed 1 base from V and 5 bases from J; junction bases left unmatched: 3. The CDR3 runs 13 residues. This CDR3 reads CSVEGTGLETQYF. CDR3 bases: TGCAGCGTTGAAGGGACAGGGTTGGAGACCCAGTACTTC.

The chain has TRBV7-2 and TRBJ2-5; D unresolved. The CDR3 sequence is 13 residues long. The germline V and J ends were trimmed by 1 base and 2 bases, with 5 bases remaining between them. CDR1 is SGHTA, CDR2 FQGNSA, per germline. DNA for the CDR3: TGTGCCAGCAGCTTAGGTTGGCAAGAGACCCAGTACTTC. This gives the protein CASSLGWQETQYF.

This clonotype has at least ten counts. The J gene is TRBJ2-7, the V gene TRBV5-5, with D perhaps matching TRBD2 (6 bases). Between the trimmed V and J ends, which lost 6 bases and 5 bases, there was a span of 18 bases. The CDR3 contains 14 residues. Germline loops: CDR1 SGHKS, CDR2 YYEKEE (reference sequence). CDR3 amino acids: CASTRERVSHEQYF. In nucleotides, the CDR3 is TGTGCCAGCACCCGGGAGAGGGTATCCCACGAGCAGTACTTC.

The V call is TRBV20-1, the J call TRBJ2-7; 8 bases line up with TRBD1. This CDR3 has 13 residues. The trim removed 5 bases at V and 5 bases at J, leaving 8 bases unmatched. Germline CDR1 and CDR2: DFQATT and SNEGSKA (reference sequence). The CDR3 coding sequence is TGCAGTGCTCCCCCAGGGGGCCAAGACGAGCAGTACTTC. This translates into CSAPPGGQDEQYF.

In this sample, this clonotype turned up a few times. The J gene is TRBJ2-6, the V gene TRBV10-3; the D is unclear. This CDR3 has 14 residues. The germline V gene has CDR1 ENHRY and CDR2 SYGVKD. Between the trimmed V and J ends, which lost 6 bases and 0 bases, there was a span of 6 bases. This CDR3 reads CAISGPSGANVLTF. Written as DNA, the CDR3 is TGTGCCATCAGCGGCCCCTCTGGGGCCAACGTCCTGACTTTC.

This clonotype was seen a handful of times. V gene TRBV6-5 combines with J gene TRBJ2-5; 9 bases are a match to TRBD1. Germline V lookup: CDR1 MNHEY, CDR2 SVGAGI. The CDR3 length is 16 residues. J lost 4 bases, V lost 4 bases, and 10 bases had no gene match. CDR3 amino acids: CASSLSRTGVGETQYF. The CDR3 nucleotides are TGTGCCAGCAGTTTATCCCGGACAGGGGTTGGAGAGACCCAGTACTTC.

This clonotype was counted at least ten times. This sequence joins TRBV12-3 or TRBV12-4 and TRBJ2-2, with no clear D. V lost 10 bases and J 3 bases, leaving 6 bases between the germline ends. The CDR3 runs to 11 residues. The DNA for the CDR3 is TGTGCCACCTCCTACACCGGGGAGCTGTTTTTT. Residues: CATSYTGELFF.

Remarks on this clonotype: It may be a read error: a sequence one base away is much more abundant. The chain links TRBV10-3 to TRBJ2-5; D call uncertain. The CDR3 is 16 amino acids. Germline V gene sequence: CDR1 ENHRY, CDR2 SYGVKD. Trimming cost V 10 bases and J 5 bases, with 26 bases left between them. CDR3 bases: TGTGCCAGCAGCGTCAAAGTCGGGTCAACTCAGGAGACCCAGTACTTC. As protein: CASSVKVGSTQETQYF.